This entry lists 25 T cell receptor beta chains sequenced from one sample in a study of T cells in narcolepsy. Sequencing used immunoSEQ multiplex PCR; TCRdb keeps in-frame clones, though not all of them. Of tens of thousands of clones listed, about 90% are singletons. Sequencing input: CD45RA- memory CD4+ T cells from PBMCs. All receptors come from a human donor with narcolepsy.

V usage is TRBV28 and J usage is TRBJ1-6; TRBD1 matches 7 bases. Unmatched junction bases numbered 6, after V lost 2 bases and J lost 8 bases. Germline assignment: CDR1 MDHEN and CDR2 SYDVKM. The CDR3 totals 15 residues. The CDR3 loop is CASSLPTGSYSPLHF. The CDR3 region has the DNA TGTGCCAGCAGTTTACCGACAGGGAGTTATTCACCCCTCCACTTT.

The V and J genes are TRBV30 and TRBJ1-6; the D is unclear. The CDR3 consists of 14 residues. CDR1 and CDR2 from the germline V gene are GTSNPN and SVGIG (reference sequence). V dropped 2 bases and J dropped 8 bases, with 13 bases sitting between them. The CDR3 DNA sequence: TGTGCCTGGAGTTACAGCGATAGAGATTCACCCCTCCACTTT. It yields the protein CAWSYSDRDSPLHF.

The chain uses TRBV18 and TRBJ1-2; 8 bases fit TRBD1. CDR1 and CDR2 from the germline V gene are KGHSH and LQKENI. CDR3 size: 13 residues. V shed 5 bases and J 8 bases; nucleotides not matched to a gene: 7. The CDR3 loop is CASSLTGENGYTF. The CDR3 DNA is TGTGCCAGCTCATTGACAGGGGAGAACGGCTACACCTTC.

The gene calls are TRBV6-4 and TRBJ2-6; D uncertain. With 5 bases removed from V and 0 bases from J, the gap between germline ends came to 5 bases. The CDR3 contains 14 residues. Germline CDR1 MRHNA, CDR2 SNTAGT. DNA for the CDR3: TGTGCCAGCAGTTGGATCTCTGGGGCCAACGTCCTGACTTTC. Translation: CASSWISGANVLTF.

This rearrangement joins TRBV7-2 to TRBJ2-5; TRBD1 might be the D (5 bases). The length of the CDR3 is 13 residues. Trimming took off 8 bases at V and 1 base at J, with 11 bases between the two ends. CDR1 and CDR2 from the germline V gene are SGHTA and FQGNSA. Here the CDR3 reads CASRGAPQETQYF. The CDR3 DNA is TGTGCCAGCCGTGGGGCACCCCAAGAGACCCAGTACTTC.

CDR3 protein: CASTKQGGGNQPQHF. CDR3 nucleotides: TGTGCCAGCACCAAACAGGGGGGTGGAAATCAGCCCCAGCATTTT. The chain is built from TRBV6-6 and TRBJ1-5; TRBD1 aligns across 8 bases. CDR1 and CDR2 from the germline V gene are MNHNY and SVGAGI (reference sequence). Unmatched junction bases numbered 9, after V lost 7 bases and J lost 4 bases. This CDR3 comprises 15 residues.

This chain connects TRBV7-3 to TRBJ1-1; the match to TRBD1 covers 10 bases. The CDR3 loop spans 15 amino acids. Germline assignment: CDR1 SGHTA and CDR2 FQGTGA. V lost 1 base, J lost 5 bases, and 4 bases stayed unmatched. The CDR3 reads CASSLKPGQGTEAFF. The DNA of the CDR3 is TGTGCCAGCAGCTTAAAACCGGGACAGGGGACTGAAGCTTTCTTT.

V is TRBV7-2 and J is TRBJ2-3; D may correspond to TRBD1 or TRBD2 (6 bases each). This CDR3 has 15 residues. V was pared by 5 bases and J by 5 bases, with 17 bases between. Germline lookup yields CDR1 SGHTA and CDR2 FQGNSA. The CDR3 spells CASSLLMGGRDTQYF. The DNA of the CDR3 is TGTGCCAGCAGCCTCCTGATGGGGGGCCGAGATACGCAGTATTTT.

This chain joins TRBV18 and TRBJ2-1; D ambiguous. The CDR3 consists of 15 residues. Trimming shortened V by 2 bases and J by 9 bases, and 17 bases separated the two germline ends. From germline, CDR1 is KGHSH and CDR2 LQKENI. The CDR3 sequence is CASSPSFGRISEQFF. The DNA for the CDR3 is TGTGCCAGCTCACCATCATTTGGCCGTATAAGTGAGCAGTTCTTC. Full variable domain (outside the CDR3, taken from reference TRBV18 and TRBJ2-1): NAGVMQNPRHLVRRRGQEARLRCSPMKGHSHVYWYRQLPEEGLKFMVYLQKENIIDESGMPKERFSAEFPKEGPSILRIQQVVRGDSAAYFCASSPSFGRISEQFFGPGTRLTVL.

The V and J genes are TRBV14 and TRBJ2-1; 10 nucleotides match TRBD2. Germline CDR1 and CDR2: SGHDN and FVKESK. This CDR3 comprises 16 residues. J was trimmed by 7 bases and V by 7 bases; bases with no gene match: 13. CDR3 residues: CASTGPQAGGLNEQFF. CDR3 DNA: TGTGCCAGCACCGGGCCCCAAGCGGGGGGGCTTAATGAGCAGTTCTTC.

V usage is TRBV5-6 and J usage is TRBJ2-5; D uncertain. The J call is in doubt because the DNA end fits TRBJ2-7 better. The CDR3 has 13 amino acids. CDR1 is SGHDT, CDR2 YYEEEE, per germline. CDR3 nucleotides: TGTGCCAGCAGCCTGACGGTCTCCTACGAGCAGTACTTC. Residues: CASSLTVSYEQYF.

The chain uses TRBV28 and TRBJ2-3, with D possibly matching TRBD1 (5 bases). Trimming left V 1 base short and J 0 bases short, with 14 bases between. The CDR3 runs to 17 residues. CDR1 MDHEN and CDR2 SYDVKM come from the germline V gene. The CDR3 DNA reads as TGTGCCAGCAGTTTATTAGGGGCAGCAGCTAGCACAGATACGCAGTATTTT. It codes for CASSLLGAAASTDTQYF.

V is TRBV6-5 and J is TRBJ2-2; D possibly matches TRBD1 or TRBD2 (5 bases each). CDR1 and CDR2 from the germline V gene are MNHEY and SVGAGI. CDR3 length: 16 amino acids. Trimming shortened V by 2 bases and J by 4 bases, and 14 bases separated the two germline ends. Here the CDR3 reads CASSYLRKGSTGELFF. CDR3 nucleotides: TGTGCCAGCAGTTACCTCAGAAAGGGGAGCACCGGGGAGCTGTTTTTT.

V gene TRBV4-2 combines with J gene TRBJ1-6, with 8 bases aligning to TRBD1. V lost 0 bases and J lost 5; bases outside the gene matches: 12. CDR3 length equals 19 residues. The germline V gene has CDR1 LGHNA and CDR2 YNFKEQ. The CDR3 nucleotides read TGTGCCAGCAGCCAAGAAATTAGCCGAACGGGACAGGATAATTCACCCCTCCACTTT. This gives the protein CASSQEISRTGQDNSPLHF.

This clone was seen a single time. The chain combines TRBV11-3 with TRBJ2-3; 7 bases align to TRBD1. The trim removed 4 bases at V and 3 bases at J, leaving 7 bases unmatched. Germline V gene lookup returns CDR1 SGHNT and CDR2 YENEEA. CDR3 length: 15 amino acids. The CDR3 here is CASSSTGTETDTQYF. CDR3 sequence (DNA): TGTGCCAGCAGCTCCACCGGGACAGAAACAGATACGCAGTATTTT.

The chain recombines TRBV29-1 with TRBJ2-5; D perhaps matches TRBD2 (7 bases). The CDR3 runs to 14 residues. The germline V and J ends were trimmed by 6 bases and 3 bases, with 17 bases remaining between them. Germline CDR1 reads SQVTM; CDR2 reads ANQGSEA. The CDR3 sequence: CSVPAGQMEETQYF. DNA of the CDR3: TGCAGCGTCCCAGCGGGACAAATGGAAGAGACCCAGTACTTC.

The J gene is TRBJ2-1, the V gene TRBV19; 9 bases match TRBD2. Germline CDR1 LNHDA, CDR2 SQIVND (reference sequence). After removal of 6 bases from V and 9 bases from J, the junction contained 9 bases not matched to a gene. This CDR3 is built from 14 residues. The CDR3 here is CASSKPAGGGEQFF. The CDR3 DNA reads TGTGCCAGTAGCAAACCAGCGGGGGGAGGTGAGCAGTTCTTC. Full variable domain (outside the CDR3, taken from reference TRBV19 and TRBJ2-1): DGGITQSPKYLFRKEGQNVTLSCEQNLNHDAMYWYRQDPGQGLRLIYYSQIVNDFQKGDIAEGYSVSREKKESFPLTVTSAQKNPTAFYLCASSKPAGGGEQFFGPGTRLTVL.

This clone is a singleton in its sample. In nucleotides, the CDR3 is TGTGCCAGCAGCTTAGCGGGACAGTCGGGGAATGAGCAGTTCTTC. As protein: CASSLAGQSGNEQFF. The J gene is TRBJ2-1, the V gene TRBV7-9; 7 bases match TRBD1. The junction had 6 bases not matched to a gene; V was cut back by 0 bases and J by 7 bases. This CDR3 has 15 residues. Germline CDR1 SEHNR, CDR2 FQNEAQ (reference sequence).

CDR3 loop: CATVQGATSGYTF. The CDR3 nucleotides read TGTGCCACCGTTCAGGGGGCGACCAGCGGCTACACCTTC. The chain has TRBV6-1 and TRBJ1-2; 8 nucleotides match TRBD1. With V trimmed by 10 bases and J by 8 bases, 12 bases remained unmatched. CDR1 is MNHNS and CDR2 is SASEGT in the germline V gene. The CDR3 is 13 residues long.

The V and J genes are TRBV20-1 and TRBJ1-5; D call uncertain. The CDR3 length is 11 residues. The V end was cut by 3 bases, the J end by 9 bases, with 9 bases between. Per germline, CDR1 DFQATT and CDR2 SNEGSKA (reference sequence). This CDR3 is CSARAVGPQHF. CDR3 sequence (DNA): TGCAGTGCTAGGGCTGTTGGGCCCCAGCATTTT.

The chain links TRBV15 to TRBJ2-5; TRBD1 is a possible D gene (5 bases). The V end was cut by 0 bases, the J end by 5 bases, with 19 bases between. This CDR3 region has 17 residues. Germline V gene sequence: CDR1 LNHNV, CDR2 YYDKDF (reference sequence). The CDR3 spells CATSRDTGLRTRETQYF. The CDR3 nucleotides read TGTGCCACCAGCAGAGATACAGGTTTGAGGACGAGGGAGACCCAGTACTTC. Based on the CDR3 plus reference TRBV15 and TRBJ2-5, the full variable domain is DAMVIQNPRYQVTQFGKPVTLSCSQTLNHNVMYWYQQKSSQAPKLLFHYYDKDFNNEADTPDNFQSRRPNTSFCFLDIRSPGLGDTAMYLCATSRDTGLRTRETQYFGPGTRLLVL.

V and J are TRBV5-1 and TRBJ2-2; 8 nucleotides match TRBD2. V trimming: 3 bases; J trimming: 7 bases; junction bases outside the gene matches: 14. The CDR3 covers 17 residues. The germline gives CDR1 SGHRS, CDR2 YFSETQ. In DNA form, the CDR3 reads TGCGCCAGCAGCTCCGGGACTAGTCGGCGGGGTGGCGGGGAGCTGTTTTTT. Amino acid sequence: CASSSGTSRRGGGELFF.

The chain couples TRBV19 to TRBJ2-3; D tentatively fits TRBD1 or TRBD2 (5 bases each). V lost 2 bases and J lost 8, with 8 bases in between. CDR1 and CDR2 (germline): LNHDA, SQIVND (reference sequence). CDR3 size: 12 residues. CDR3 nucleotides: TGTGCCAGTAGTATAAGGGACGGTACGCAGTATTTT. Its translation is CASSIRDGTQYF.

This rearrangement joins TRBV6-1 to TRBJ1-6; perhaps TRBD1 as D (5 bases). The length of the CDR3 is 15 residues. Between the trimmed V and J ends, which lost 4 bases and 10 bases, there was a span of 17 bases. The germline CDR1 and CDR2 sequences are MNHNS and SASEGT. The CDR3 bases are TGTGCCAGCAGTGTTTGGATGGGGGGAGAATCACCCCTCCACTTT. This gives the protein CASSVWMGGESPLHF.

V is TRBV7-2 and J is TRBJ1-1; D might be TRBD1 (6 bases). CDR1 and CDR2 (germline): SGHTA, FQGNSA. CDR3 length: 15 residues. Trimming removed 5 bases from V and 1 base from J, with 14 bases in between. The CDR3 region has the DNA TGTGCCAGCAGCCCTCCCCCCAGGGGGAACACTGAAGCTTTCTTT. Translated, it gives CASSPPPRGNTEAFF.